Presented here are 3 T cell receptor beta chains from one specimen sequenced in a study of blood T cell repertoires in COVID-19. The data were produced by immunoSEQ multiplex PCR, yet TCRdb's version contains in-frame clones alone and is incomplete. The repertoire holds around 160,000 clones, with 84% as singletons. Source material: peripheral blood. The receptors come from a human donor in a cohort sampled during active COVID-19.

This chain connects TRBV6-2 or TRBV6-3 to TRBJ2-4; D gene unclear. The CDR3 has 17 amino acids. Germline V lookup: CDR1 MNHEY, CDR2 SVGEGT. The V end lost 2 bases, the J end lost 0 bases, and 14 bases lay between the germline ends. This CDR3 reads CASSYGFQVSAKNIQYF. The CDR3, as DNA: TGTGCCAGCAGTTACGGTTTTCAGGTATCAGCCAAAAACATTCAGTACTTC.

The J gene is TRBJ2-7, the V gene TRBV5-1, with D possibly matching TRBD2 (5 bases). Germline V gene data show CDR1 as SGHRS and CDR2 as YFSETQ. The length of the CDR3 is 16 residues. The V end was cut by 1 base, the J end by 0 bases, with 14 bases between. CDR3 sequence: CASSLYGGPSSYEQYF. Written as DNA, the CDR3 is TGCGCCAGCAGCTTGTACGGCGGGCCAAGCTCCTACGAGCAGTACTTC. Full variable domain (remainder filled in from reference TRBV5-1 and TRBJ2-7): KAGVTQTPRYLIKTRGQQVTLSCSPISGHRSVSWYQQTPGQGLQFLFEYFSETQRNKGNFPGRFSGRQFSNSRSEMNVSTLELGDSALYLCASSLYGGPSSYEQYFGPGTRLTVT.

The chain employs TRBV28 and TRBJ2-1; tentatively, D is TRBD1 (6 bases). CDR3 length equals 15 residues. Germline V gene sequence: CDR1 MDHEN, CDR2 SYDVKM. The germline V and J ends were trimmed by 5 bases and 8 bases, with 19 bases remaining between them. The CDR3 loop reads CASSPGTYPRDEQFF. The CDR3 coding sequence is TGTGCCAGCAGTCCCGGGACATATCCTAGGGATGAGCAGTTCTTC. The full variable domain, completed using reference TRBV28 and TRBJ2-1, is DVKVTQSSRYLVKRTGEKVFLECVQDMDHENMFWYRQDPGLGLRLIYFSYDVKMKEKGDIPEGYSVSREKKERFSLILESASTNQTSMYLCASSPGTYPRDEQFFGPGTRLTVL.